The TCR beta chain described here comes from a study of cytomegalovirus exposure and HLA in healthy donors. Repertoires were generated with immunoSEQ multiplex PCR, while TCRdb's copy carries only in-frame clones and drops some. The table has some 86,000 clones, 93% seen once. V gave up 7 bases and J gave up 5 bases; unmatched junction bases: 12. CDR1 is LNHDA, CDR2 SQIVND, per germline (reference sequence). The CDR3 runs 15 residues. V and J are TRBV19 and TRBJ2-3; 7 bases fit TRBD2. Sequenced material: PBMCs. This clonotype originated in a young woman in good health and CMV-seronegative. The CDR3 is CASTLGGGEGDTQYF. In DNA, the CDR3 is TGTGCCAGTACTCTTGGCGGTGGGGAGGGAGATACGCAGTATTTT.